This T cell receptor beta chain was profiled in a study of identical twins' blood T cells (dated by TCRdb to about 2013). With respect to the entire study: Some 51 million Illumina reads were obtained across approximately 12 libraries, comprising six alpha-chain and six beta-chain libraries. Using next-generation sequencing, the study compared the TCR alpha and beta chain repertoires of three pairs of monozygous twins to assess how genetics influences repertoire formation. The paper as a whole reports these results and caveats: Among the most abundant TCRbeta clonotypes, more CDR3 sequences were shared by each donor with her twin than with unrelated donors. Because the twins were raised together, environmental influences could not be ruled out as an explanation for the similarity between twins. The count of CDR3 clonotypes shared by two donors depended mainly on the product of the two donors' cloneset sizes, and twins did not clearly depart from this trend. Independent studies were stated to be required to validate the proposed role of the TCRalpha J segment in MHC recognition during thymic selection. V gene usage, even among non-selected out-of-frame TCRbeta clonotypes, was reported to be markedly more similar within twin pairs than between unrelated donors.

Six healthy women forming three monozygous twin pairs were used as donors. Each of the three twin pairs had been raised together, and the twins in each pair were thought likely to have encountered the same infectious agents and vaccines. RNA was isolated from peripheral blood mononuclear cells and used to prepare TCR cDNA libraries. V loses 1 base at its end and J loses 6 bases; junction bases beyond the gene matches: 6. From the cysteine up to the phenylalanine, the CDR3 has a length of 15 residues. The retained sequence is limited to the CDR3, 45 bases, with the frame set at the first base. The germline V gene (reference sequence) specifies LGHDT as CDR1 and YNNKEL as CDR2. The library was produced with 5' RACE. Instrument on record: Illumina Genome Analyzer IIx. To prepare the RNA-based TCR cDNA libraries, a previously described protocol was followed, with several modifications. To prevent cross-contamination, sample-specific barcodes were introduced on both ends of each TCR cDNA library during cDNA synthesis and amplification. In the paper's pipeline: Between about 95,000 and nearly 500,000 clonotypes were identified per individual, and about 2 to 3.6 million CDR3-containing reads were obtained per library. Reads with improper barcode index combinations were discarded, after which clonesets were built for each library with the MiTCR software. While assembling CDR3 clonotypes, MiTCR filtered or rescued low-quality reads and corrected PCR and sequencing errors. Artificial out-of-frame clonotypes were removed by being mapped to in-frame sequences, with one indel in the CDR3 allowed. To measure how similar V and J gene usage was between donors, Jensen-Shannon divergence was divided by mean entropy. TCRdb cleaned the public reads at Q25 with fastp, built clones with MiXCR and kept in-frame beta chains. Each record represents a unique CDR3 protein, reported with the most common genes and DNA among its rows. The V and J calls and clone size are TCRdb's, not the authors'. Counted in this sample were 350,000 to 400,000 distinct CDR3 sequences; 28% of them appeared once. The ten top clones hold around 5.6% of the sample.

Worth noting for this clonotype: Its antigen target is currently unknown. Base qualities are not at hand, and no much larger clone is one base apart.

Sample: PBMCs. The TCR originated in a woman aged 18-49 years in good health. The chain employs TRBV3-1 and TRBJ2-1, with TRBD2 matching 7 junction bases. The bases are TGTGCCAGCAGCCAAGTAGGGAGGGCCGCCAATGAGCAGTTCTTC. This translates into CASSQVGRAANEQFF.